This TCR beta chain was documented in a study of blood T cells in healthy people across ages. The table lists this clonotype with a count of one. The authors ran a second PCR of 7 to 11 cycles using a sample-barcoded 5' primer and a J-beta primer mix. One entry per CDR3 protein, called by TCRdb with MiXCR from the 5' RACE reads. Of under 700,000 distinct CDR3 sequences listed, 24% are singletons. Looked up from germline, CDR1 is MDHEN and CDR2 is SYDVKM. CDR3 length equals 18 residues. The sample was also reused in another study, on T cells of mothers and their children. That paper adds: Amplification in the second PCR used the M1S primer, which added sample barcodes and 2-4 random nucleotides.

The clonotype was recovered from a boy between 10 and 17 years old in good health. V gene TRBV28 combines with J gene TRBJ2-5, with 8 bases aligning to TRBD1. The J call is in doubt because the DNA end fits TRBJ2-7 better. The specimen was blood. In DNA, the CDR3 is TGTGCCAGTAGTCTAGGCCGTAGGACAGGGACGAGCTCCTACGAGCAGTACTTC. Translating gives CASSLGRRTGTSSYEQYF.